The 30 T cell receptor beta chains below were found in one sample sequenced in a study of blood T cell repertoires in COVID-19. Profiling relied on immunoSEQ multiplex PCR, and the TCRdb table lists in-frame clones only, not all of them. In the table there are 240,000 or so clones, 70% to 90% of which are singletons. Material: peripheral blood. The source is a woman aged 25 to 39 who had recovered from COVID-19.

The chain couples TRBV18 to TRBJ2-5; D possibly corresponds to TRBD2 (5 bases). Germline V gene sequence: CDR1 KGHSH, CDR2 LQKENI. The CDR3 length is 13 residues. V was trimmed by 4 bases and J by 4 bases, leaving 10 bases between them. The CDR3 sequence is CASSLPSSETQYF. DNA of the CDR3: TGTGCCAGCTCACTTCCTAGCTCAGAGACCCAGTACTTC.

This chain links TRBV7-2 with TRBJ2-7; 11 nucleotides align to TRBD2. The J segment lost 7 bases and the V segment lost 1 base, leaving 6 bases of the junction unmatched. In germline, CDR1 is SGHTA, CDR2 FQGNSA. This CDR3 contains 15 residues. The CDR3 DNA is TGTGCCAGCAGCTTAGATAGCGGGGGGGCCGGAGAGCAGTACTTC. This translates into CASSLDSGGAGEQYF.

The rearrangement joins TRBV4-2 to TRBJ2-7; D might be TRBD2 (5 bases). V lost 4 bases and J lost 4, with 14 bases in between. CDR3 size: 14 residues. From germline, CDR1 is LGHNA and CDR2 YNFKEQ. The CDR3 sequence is CASSPPGLVYEQYF. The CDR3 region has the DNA TGTGCCAGCAGCCCCCCCGGACTCGTTTACGAGCAGTACTTC.

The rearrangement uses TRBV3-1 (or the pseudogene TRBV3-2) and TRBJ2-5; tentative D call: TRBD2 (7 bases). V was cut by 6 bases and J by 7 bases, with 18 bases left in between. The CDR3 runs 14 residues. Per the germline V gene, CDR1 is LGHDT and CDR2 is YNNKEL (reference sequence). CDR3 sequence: CASRDTGGARTQYF. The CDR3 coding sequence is TGTGCCAGCAGGGACACGGGGGGCGCAAGGACCCAGTACTTC.

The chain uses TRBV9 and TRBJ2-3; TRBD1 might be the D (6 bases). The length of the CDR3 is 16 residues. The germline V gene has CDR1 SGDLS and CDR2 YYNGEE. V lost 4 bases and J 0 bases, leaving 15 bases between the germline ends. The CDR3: CASSPRTVPSTDTQYF. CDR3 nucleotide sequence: TGTGCCAGCAGCCCGCGGACAGTTCCTAGCACAGATACGCAGTATTTT.

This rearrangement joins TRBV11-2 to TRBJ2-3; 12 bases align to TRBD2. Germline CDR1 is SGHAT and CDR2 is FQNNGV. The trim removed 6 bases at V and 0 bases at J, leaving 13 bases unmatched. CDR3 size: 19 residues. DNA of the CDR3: TGTGCCAGCAGTATAATTCTAGCGGGGGGGCCTCCTAGCACAGATACGCAGTATTTT. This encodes CASSIILAGGPPSTDTQYF.

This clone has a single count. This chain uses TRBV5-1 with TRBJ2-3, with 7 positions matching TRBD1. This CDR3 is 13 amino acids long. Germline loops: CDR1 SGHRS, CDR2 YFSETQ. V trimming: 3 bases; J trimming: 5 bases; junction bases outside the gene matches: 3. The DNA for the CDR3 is TGCGCCAGCAGCTGGACAGGTGGAGATACGCAGTATTTT. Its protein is CASSWTGGDTQYF.

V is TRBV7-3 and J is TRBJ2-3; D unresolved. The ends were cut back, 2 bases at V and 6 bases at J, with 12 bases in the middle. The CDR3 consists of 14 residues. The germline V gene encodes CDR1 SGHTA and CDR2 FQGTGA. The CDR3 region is CASSLGDPPDTQYF. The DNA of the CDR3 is TGTGCCAGCAGCTTAGGAGACCCCCCGGATACGCAGTATTTT.

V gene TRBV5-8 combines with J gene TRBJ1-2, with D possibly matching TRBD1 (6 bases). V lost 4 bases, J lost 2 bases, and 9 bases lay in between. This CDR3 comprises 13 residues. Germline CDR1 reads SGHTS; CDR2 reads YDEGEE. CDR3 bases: TGTGCCAGCAGCCCCGGACAGAACTATGGCTACACCTTC. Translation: CASSPGQNYGYTF.

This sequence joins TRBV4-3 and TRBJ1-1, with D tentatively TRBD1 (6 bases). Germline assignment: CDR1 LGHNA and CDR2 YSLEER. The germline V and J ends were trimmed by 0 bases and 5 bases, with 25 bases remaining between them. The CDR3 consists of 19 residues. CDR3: CASSQDLSAGGVERTEAFF. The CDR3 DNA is TGCGCCAGCAGCCAAGATCTTTCCGCTGGGGGCGTCGAGAGGACTGAAGCTTTCTTT.

The CDR3 DNA follows: TGTGCCAGCAGCCAAGAGCCAGGGGACCTTAACTATGGCTACACCTTC. The encoded protein is CASSQEPGDLNYGYTF. The rearrangement links TRBV14 to TRBJ1-2, with D perhaps TRBD1 (6 bases). This CDR3 comprises 16 residues. Germline loops: CDR1 SGHDN, CDR2 FVKESK. V was pared by 0 bases and J by 1 base, with 12 bases between.

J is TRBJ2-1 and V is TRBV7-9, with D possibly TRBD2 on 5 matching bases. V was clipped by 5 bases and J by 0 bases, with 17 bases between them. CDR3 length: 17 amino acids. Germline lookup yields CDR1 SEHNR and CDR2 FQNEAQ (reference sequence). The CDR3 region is CASSQNKDGSSYNEQFF. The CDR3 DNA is TGTGCCAGCAGCCAGAACAAGGATGGGAGCTCCTACAATGAGCAGTTCTTC.

In DNA, the CDR3 is TGCGCCAGCAGCCCTACCACAGGGTTCGGGGCCAACACCGGGGAGCTGTTTTTT. It codes for CASSPTTGFGANTGELFF. This chain joins TRBV5-1 and TRBJ2-2; TRBD1 is a possible D gene (6 bases). Germline CDR1 is SGHRS and CDR2 is YFSETQ. Deletions cut 4 bases from V and 2 bases from J, with 21 bases between. This CDR3 contains 18 residues.

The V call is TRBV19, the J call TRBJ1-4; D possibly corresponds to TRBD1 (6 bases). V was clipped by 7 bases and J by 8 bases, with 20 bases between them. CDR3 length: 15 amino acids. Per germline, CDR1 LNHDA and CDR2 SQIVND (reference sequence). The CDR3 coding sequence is TGTGCCAGTAATCCGGGACAAACGTCAGGGGAAAAACTGTTTTTT. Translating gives CASNPGQTSGEKLFF.

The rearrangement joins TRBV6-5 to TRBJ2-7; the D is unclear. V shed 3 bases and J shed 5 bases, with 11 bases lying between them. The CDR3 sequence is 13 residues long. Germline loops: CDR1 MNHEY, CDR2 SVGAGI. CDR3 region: CASSYDNTNEQYF. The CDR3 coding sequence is TGTGCCAGCAGTTATGACAACACCAACGAGCAGTACTTC.

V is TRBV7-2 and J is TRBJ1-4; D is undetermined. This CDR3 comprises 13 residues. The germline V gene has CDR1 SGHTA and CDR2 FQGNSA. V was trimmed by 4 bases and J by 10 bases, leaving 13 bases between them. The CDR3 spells CASSSYTRAKLFF. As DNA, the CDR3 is TGTGCCAGCAGCTCCTATACTCGAGCAAAACTGTTTTTT.

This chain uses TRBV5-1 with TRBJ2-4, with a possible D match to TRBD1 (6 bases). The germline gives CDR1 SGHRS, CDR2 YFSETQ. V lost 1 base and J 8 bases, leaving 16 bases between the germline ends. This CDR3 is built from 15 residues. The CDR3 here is CASSLNRAGADIQYF. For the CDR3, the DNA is TGCGCCAGCAGCTTGAATCGCGCAGGGGCCGACATTCAGTACTTC.

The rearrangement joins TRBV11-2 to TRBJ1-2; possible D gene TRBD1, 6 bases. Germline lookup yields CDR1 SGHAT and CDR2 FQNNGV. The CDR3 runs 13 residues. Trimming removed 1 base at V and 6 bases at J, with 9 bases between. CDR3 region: CASSLVGGDGYTF. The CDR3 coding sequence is TGTGCCAGCAGCTTAGTAGGGGGGGATGGCTACACCTTC.

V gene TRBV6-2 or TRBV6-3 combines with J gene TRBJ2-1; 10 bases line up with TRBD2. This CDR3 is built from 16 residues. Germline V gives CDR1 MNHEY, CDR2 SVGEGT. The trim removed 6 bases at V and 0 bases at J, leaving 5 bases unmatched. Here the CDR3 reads CASRPSGGRSYNEQFF. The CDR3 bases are TGTGCCAGCAGGCCTAGCGGGGGCCGCTCCTACAATGAGCAGTTCTTC.

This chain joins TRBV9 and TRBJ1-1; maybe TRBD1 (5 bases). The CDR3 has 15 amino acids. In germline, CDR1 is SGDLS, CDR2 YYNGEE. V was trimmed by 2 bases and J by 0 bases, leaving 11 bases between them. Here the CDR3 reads CASSVQGHMNTEAFF. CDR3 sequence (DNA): TGTGCCAGCAGCGTTCAGGGCCACATGAACACTGAAGCTTTCTTT.

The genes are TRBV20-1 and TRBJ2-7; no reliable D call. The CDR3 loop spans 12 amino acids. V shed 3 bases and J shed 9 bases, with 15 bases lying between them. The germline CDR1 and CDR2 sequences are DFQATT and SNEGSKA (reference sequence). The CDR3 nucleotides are TGCAGTGCTAGTAGGTCCCAGGAAGGGCAGTACTTC. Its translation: CSASRSQEGQYF.

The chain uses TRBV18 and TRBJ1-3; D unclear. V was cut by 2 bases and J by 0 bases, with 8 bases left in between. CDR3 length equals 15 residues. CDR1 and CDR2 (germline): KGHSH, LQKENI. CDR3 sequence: CASSPVAISGNTIYF. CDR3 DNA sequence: TGTGCCAGCTCACCAGTAGCAATCTCTGGAAACACCATATATTTT.

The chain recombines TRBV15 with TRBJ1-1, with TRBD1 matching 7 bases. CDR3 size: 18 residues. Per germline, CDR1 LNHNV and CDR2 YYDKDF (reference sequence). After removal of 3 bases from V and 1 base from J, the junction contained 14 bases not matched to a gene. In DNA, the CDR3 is TGTGCCACCAGCAGGGGGAAAGGGGGCGGCACTGGGAACACTGAAGCTTTCTTT. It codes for CATSRGKGGGTGNTEAFF.

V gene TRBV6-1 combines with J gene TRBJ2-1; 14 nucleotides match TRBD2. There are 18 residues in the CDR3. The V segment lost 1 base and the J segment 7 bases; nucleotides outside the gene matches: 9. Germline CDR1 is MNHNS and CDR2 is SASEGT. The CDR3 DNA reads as TGTGCCAGCAGTGAAGAGGGGACTAGCGGGGGTAGGTGGAATGAGCAGTTCTTC. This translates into CASSEEGTSGGRWNEQFF.

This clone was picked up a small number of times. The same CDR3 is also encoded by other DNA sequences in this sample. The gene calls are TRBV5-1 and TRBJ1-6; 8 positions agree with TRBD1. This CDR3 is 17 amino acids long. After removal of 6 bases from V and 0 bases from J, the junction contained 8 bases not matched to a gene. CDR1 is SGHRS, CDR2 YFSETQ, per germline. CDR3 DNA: TGCGCCAGCAAAGGACAGGGAGAGAGCTCCTATAATTCACCCCTCCACTTT. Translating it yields CASKGQGESSYNSPLHF.

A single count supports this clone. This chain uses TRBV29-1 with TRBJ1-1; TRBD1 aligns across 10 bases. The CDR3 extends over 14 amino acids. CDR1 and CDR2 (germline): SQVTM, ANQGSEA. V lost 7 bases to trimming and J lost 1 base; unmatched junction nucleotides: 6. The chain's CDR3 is CSAGTGAWNTEAFF. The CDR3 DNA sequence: TGCAGCGCTGGGACAGGGGCCTGGAACACTGAAGCTTTCTTT.

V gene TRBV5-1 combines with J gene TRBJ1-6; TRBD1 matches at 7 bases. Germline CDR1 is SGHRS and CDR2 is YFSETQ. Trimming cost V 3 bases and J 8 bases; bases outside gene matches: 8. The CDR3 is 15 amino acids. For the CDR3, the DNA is TGCGCCAGCAGCTCCAAGACAGGGCGGGATTCACCCCTCCACTTT. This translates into CASSSKTGRDSPLHF.

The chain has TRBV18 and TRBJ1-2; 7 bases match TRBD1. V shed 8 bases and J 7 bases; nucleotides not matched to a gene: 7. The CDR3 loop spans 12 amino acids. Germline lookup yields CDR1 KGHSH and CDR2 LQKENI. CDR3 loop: CASNQGESGYTF. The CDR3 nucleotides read TGTGCCAGCAATCAGGGGGAGAGTGGCTACACCTTC.

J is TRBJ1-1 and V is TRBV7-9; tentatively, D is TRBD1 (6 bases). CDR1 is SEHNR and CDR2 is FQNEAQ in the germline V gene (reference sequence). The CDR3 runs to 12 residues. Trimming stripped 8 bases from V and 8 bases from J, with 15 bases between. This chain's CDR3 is CASALLTGEAFF. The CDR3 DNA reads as TGTGCCAGCGCGCTTTTAACAGGGGAAGCTTTCTTT. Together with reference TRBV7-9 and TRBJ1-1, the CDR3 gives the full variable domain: DTGVSQNPRHKITKRGQNVTFRCDPISEHNRLYWYRQTLGQGPEFLTYFQNEAQLEKSRLLSDRFSAERPKGSFSTLEIQRTEQGDSAMYLCASALLTGEAFFGQGTRLTVV.

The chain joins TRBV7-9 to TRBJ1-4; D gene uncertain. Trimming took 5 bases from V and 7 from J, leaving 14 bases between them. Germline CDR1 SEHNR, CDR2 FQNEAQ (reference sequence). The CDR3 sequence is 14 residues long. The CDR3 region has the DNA TGTGCCAGCAGCCGGGATCAACAAGGTGAAAAACTGTTTTTT. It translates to CASSRDQQGEKLFF.